The 20 T cell receptor beta chains in this list originate from one sample, sequenced in a study of cytomegalovirus exposure and HLA in healthy donors. The PCR ran on 60 Vbeta and 13 Jbeta primers. Assay used: immunoSEQ multiplex PCR; TCRdb lists only in-frame clones, some missing. The data contain approximately 110,000 clones, approximately 79% of them singletons. The specimen was PBMCs. The receptors shown here come from a woman between 40 and 50 years old in good health and CMV-seronegative.

The rearrangement uses TRBV6-5 and TRBJ1-2, with TRBD1 as a possible D gene (6 bases). Germline V gives CDR1 MNHEY, CDR2 SVGAGI. The CDR3 covers 12 residues. V lost 5 bases and J lost 5, with 9 bases in between. DNA for the CDR3: TGTGCCAGCAGTGAGACAGGTTATGGCTACACCTTC. This gives the protein CASSETGYGYTF.

V is TRBV5-4 and J is TRBJ1-2, with TRBD1 matching over 7 bases. Per the germline V gene, CDR1 is SGHNT and CDR2 is YYREEE (reference sequence). The CDR3 is 13 amino acids. Trimming removed 1 base from V and 8 bases from J; junction bases left unmatched: 5. The CDR3 here is CASSLRAGGGYTF. In DNA form, the CDR3 reads TGTGCCAGCAGCTTGAGGGCAGGGGGAGGCTACACCTTC.

V is TRBV7-2 and J is TRBJ2-1, with 7 bases that match TRBD1. The V and J ends lost 1 base and 6 bases, in that order; junction bases with no gene match: 6. The CDR3 spans 15 residues. Germline CDR1 is SGHTA and CDR2 is FQGNSA. The CDR3 loop is CASSLVGDSFNEQFF. The CDR3 DNA sequence: TGTGCCAGCAGCTTAGTTGGGGACAGCTTCAATGAGCAGTTCTTC. The full variable domain, its missing parts supplied by reference TRBV7-2 and TRBJ2-1, is GAGVSQSPSNKVTEKGKDVELRCDPISGHTALYWYRQSLGQGLEFLIYFQGNSAPDKSGLPSDRFSAERTGGSVSTLTIQRTQQEDSAVYLCASSLVGDSFNEQFFGPGTRLTVL.

The V gene is TRBV27, the J gene TRBJ1-6; weak D call: TRBD1 (6 bases). CDR1 and CDR2 from the germline V gene are MNHEY and SMNVEV (reference sequence). The V end lost 2 bases, the J end lost 7 bases, and 12 bases lay between the germline ends. This CDR3 contains 15 residues. The CDR3 region has the DNA TGTGCCAGCAGTTTACGACAGGCCATCAATTCACCCCTCCACTTT. Encoded protein: CASSLRQAINSPLHF.

The genes are TRBV7-2 and TRBJ2-1; TRBD2 matches at 8 bases. The CDR3 runs to 15 residues. Germline lookup yields CDR1 SGHTA and CDR2 FQGNSA. The trim removed 3 bases at V and 1 base at J, leaving 2 bases unmatched. The CDR3 protein is CASSLTSASYNEQFF. The DNA for the CDR3 is TGTGCCAGCAGCTTGACTAGCGCATCCTACAATGAGCAGTTCTTC.

The rearrangement links TRBV2 to TRBJ2-2; TRBD1 might be the D (5 bases). CDR1 and CDR2 from the germline V gene are SNHLY and FYNNEI. The CDR3 extends over 15 amino acids. Trimming shortened V by 4 bases and J by 1 base, and 10 bases separated the two germline ends. CDR3 nucleotide sequence: TGTGCCAGCAGTGGGGGCCAGGGGAACACCGGGGAGCTGTTTTTT. It is translated as CASSGGQGNTGELFF.

J is TRBJ2-1 and V is TRBV30; D uncertain. V lost 2 bases and J lost 7, with 6 bases in between. This CDR3 comprises 11 residues. The germline V gene has CDR1 GTSNPN and CDR2 SVGIG (reference sequence). Written as DNA, the CDR3 is TGTGCCTGGAGTCCTCGGAATGAGCAGTTCTTC. As protein: CAWSPRNEQFF.

This clone was counted a single time. The chain recombines TRBV10-3 with TRBJ1-1; 8 positions match TRBD1. Looked up from germline, CDR1 is ENHRY and CDR2 is SYGVKD. The CDR3 length is 14 residues. With V trimmed by 3 bases and J by 5 bases, 5 bases remained unmatched. The CDR3: CAISDGQGQTEAFF. In DNA form, the CDR3 reads TGTGCCATCAGTGACGGACAGGGTCAGACTGAAGCTTTCTTT.

The chain links TRBV27 to TRBJ2-5; 10 bases are shared with TRBD1. Looked up from germline, CDR1 is MNHEY and CDR2 is SMNVEV (reference sequence). J was trimmed by 5 bases and V by 8 bases; bases with no gene match: 11. This CDR3 is 15 amino acids long. The chain's CDR3 is CASGTPGTGDETQYF. The CDR3 DNA is TGTGCCAGCGGAACCCCTGGGACAGGGGATGAGACCCAGTACTTC.

The chain employs TRBV10-3 and TRBJ2-5; TRBD1 aligns across 9 bases. This CDR3 is built from 15 residues. The germline CDR1 and CDR2 sequences are ENHRY and SYGVKD. Losses at the gene ends were 2 bases for V and 5 bases for J; bases not matched to a gene: 6. The CDR3: CAISETGGADETQYF. DNA of the CDR3: TGTGCCATCAGTGAGACAGGGGGCGCGGATGAGACCCAGTACTTC.

The V and J genes are TRBV7-2 and TRBJ2-4, with a tentative D call TRBD1 (6 bases). Germline-derived CDR1 and CDR2 are SGHTA and FQGNSA. This CDR3 has 15 residues. V dropped 0 bases and J dropped 8 bases, with 14 bases sitting between them. CDR3 coding DNA: TGTGCCAGCAGCTTAGCCCGGACAGCTTCAGACATTCAGTACTTC. Translation: CASSLARTASDIQYF.

The chain couples TRBV10-3 to TRBJ1-2, with D possibly being TRBD1 (6 bases). V was cut by 8 bases and J by 1 base, with 11 bases left in between. From germline, CDR1 is ENHRY and CDR2 SYGVKD. The CDR3 is 13 residues long. CDR3 protein: CAIGDTHNYGYTF. CDR3 sequence (DNA): TGTGCCATCGGGGACACCCATAACTATGGCTACACCTTC.

The chain carries TRBV15 and TRBJ2-7; 10 bases fit TRBD1. Per germline, CDR1 LNHNV and CDR2 YYDKDF (reference sequence). The length of the CDR3 is 13 residues. The V and J ends lost 6 bases and 8 bases, in that order; junction bases with no gene match: 7. CDR3 sequence: CATRGQGGIKQYF. The DNA for the CDR3 is TGTGCCACCAGAGGACAGGGGGGGATAAAGCAGTACTTC.

The sample holds a few counts of this clone. This sequence joins TRBV9 and TRBJ1-4, with no clear D. Germline V gives CDR1 SGDLS, CDR2 YYNGEE. This CDR3 has 20 residues. V was trimmed by 0 bases and J by 5 bases, leaving 26 bases between them. For the CDR3, the DNA is TGTGCCAGCAGCGTAGAAGGAAGGGAGGCTGAGGCATCGATCAATGAAAAACTGTTTTTT. This sequence encodes CASSVEGREAEASINEKLFF. Together with reference TRBV9 and TRBJ1-4, the CDR3 gives the full variable domain: DSGVTQTPKHLITATGQRVTLRCSPRSGDLSVYWYQQSLDQGLQFLIQYYNGEERAKGNILERFSAQQFPDLHSELNLSSLELGDSALYFCASSVEGREAEASINEKLFFGSGTQLSVL.

V usage is TRBV7-2 and J usage is TRBJ2-7; no clear D. V was clipped by 1 base and J by 3 bases, with 7 bases between them. Germline CDR1 is SGHTA and CDR2 is FQGNSA. The CDR3 sequence is 13 residues long. The CDR3 coding sequence is TGTGCCAGCAGCTTAGGGCAGTTCTACGAGCAGTACTTC. Translating it yields CASSLGQFYEQYF.

The chain couples TRBV7-2 to TRBJ2-7; a weak D match, TRBD2 (6 bases). This CDR3 contains 19 residues. Deletions cut 5 bases from V and 3 bases from J, with 29 bases between. Germline assignment: CDR1 SGHTA and CDR2 FQGNSA. The CDR3 coding sequence is TGTGCCAGCAGCGTATTAATATTGGGATTCGGGGGTAAGATCTACGAGCAGTACTTC. The encoded protein is CASSVLILGFGGKIYEQYF.

This clone was seen only once. The chain is built from TRBV19 and TRBJ1-4; 9 nucleotides match TRBD1. This CDR3 comprises 17 residues. Germline lookup yields CDR1 LNHDA and CDR2 SQIVND (reference sequence). After removal of 6 bases from V and 0 bases from J, the junction contained 8 bases not matched to a gene. The chain's CDR3 is CASSDTGGYATNEKLFF. In DNA, the CDR3 is TGTGCCAGTAGCGATACAGGGGGCTATGCAACTAATGAAAAACTGTTTTTT.

Details on this clone: One end of the junction is discordant with germline, which a read error may explain. The gene calls are TRBV5-1 and TRBJ2-7, with TRBD1 matching 10 bases. This CDR3 comprises 12 residues. Per the germline V gene, CDR1 is SGHRS and CDR2 is YFSETQ. The CDR3 here is CASSYGQGDLLF. The CDR3 nucleotides are TGCGCCAGCAGCTACGGACAGGGGGACCTTCTCTTC.

The rearrangement links TRBV7-2 to TRBJ1-2; D unresolved. Looked up from germline, CDR1 is SGHTA and CDR2 is FQGNSA. The V and J ends lost 0 bases and 8 bases respectively, with 13 bases between them. The length of the CDR3 is 14 residues. The CDR3 protein is CASSLATVVLGYTF. CDR3 nucleotide sequence: TGTGCCAGCAGCTTAGCCACAGTAGTACTCGGCTACACCTTC.

This clone was detected only once. This chain links TRBV15 with TRBJ1-1; unclear D gene. The V gene lost 5 bases and the J gene lost 1 base, with 8 bases spanning the gap. The CDR3 spans 13 residues. Germline V gene lookup returns CDR1 LNHNV and CDR2 YYDKDF (reference sequence). Written as DNA, the CDR3 is TGTGCCACCAGCCTAGACTCGAACACTGAAGCTTTCTTT. This codes for CATSLDSNTEAFF. Full variable domain (remainder filled in from reference TRBV15 and TRBJ1-1): DAMVIQNPRYQVTQFGKPVTLSCSQTLNHNVMYWYQQKSSQAPKLLFHYYDKDFNNEADTPDNFQSRRPNTSFCFLDIRSPGLGDTAMYLCATSLDSNTEAFFGQGTRLTVV.